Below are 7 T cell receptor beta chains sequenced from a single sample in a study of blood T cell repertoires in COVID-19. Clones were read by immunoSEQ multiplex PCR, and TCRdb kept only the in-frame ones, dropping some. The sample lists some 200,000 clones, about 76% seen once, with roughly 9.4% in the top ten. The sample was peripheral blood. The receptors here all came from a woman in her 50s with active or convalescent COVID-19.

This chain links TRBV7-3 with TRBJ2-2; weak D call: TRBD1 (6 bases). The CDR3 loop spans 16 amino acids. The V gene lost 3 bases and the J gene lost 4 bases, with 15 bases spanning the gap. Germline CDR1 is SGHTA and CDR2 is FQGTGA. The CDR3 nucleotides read TGTGCCAGCAGCTTGGGGCCCCAGGGGATCACCGGGGAGCTGTTTTTT. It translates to CASSLGPQGITGELFF.

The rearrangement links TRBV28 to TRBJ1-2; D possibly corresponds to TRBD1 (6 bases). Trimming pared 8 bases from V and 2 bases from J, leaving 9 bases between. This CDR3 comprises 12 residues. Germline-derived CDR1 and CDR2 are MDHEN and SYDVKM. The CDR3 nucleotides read TGTGCCAGCGCCCAGGGGAACTATGGCTACACCTTC. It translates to CASAQGNYGYTF.

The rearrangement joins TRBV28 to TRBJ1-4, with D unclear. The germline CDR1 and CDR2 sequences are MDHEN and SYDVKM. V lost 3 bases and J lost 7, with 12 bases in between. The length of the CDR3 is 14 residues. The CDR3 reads CASSLRRIGEKLFF. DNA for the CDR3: TGTGCCAGCAGTTTGCGGAGGATAGGTGAAAAACTGTTTTTT.

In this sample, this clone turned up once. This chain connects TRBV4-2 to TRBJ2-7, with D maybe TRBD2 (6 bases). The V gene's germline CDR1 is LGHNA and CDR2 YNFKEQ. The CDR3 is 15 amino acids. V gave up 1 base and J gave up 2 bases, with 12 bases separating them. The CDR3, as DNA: TGTGCCAGCAGCCAAGCCTCCCGGGAGACCTACGAGCAGTACTTC. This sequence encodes CASSQASRETYEQYF.

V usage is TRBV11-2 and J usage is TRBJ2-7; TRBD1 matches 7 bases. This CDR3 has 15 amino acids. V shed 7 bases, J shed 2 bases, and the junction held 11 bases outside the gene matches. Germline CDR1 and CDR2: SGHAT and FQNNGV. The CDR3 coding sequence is TGTGCCAGCAACTCGTTCCGGGACAGAGCCTACGAGCAGTACTTC. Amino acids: CASNSFRDRAYEQYF.

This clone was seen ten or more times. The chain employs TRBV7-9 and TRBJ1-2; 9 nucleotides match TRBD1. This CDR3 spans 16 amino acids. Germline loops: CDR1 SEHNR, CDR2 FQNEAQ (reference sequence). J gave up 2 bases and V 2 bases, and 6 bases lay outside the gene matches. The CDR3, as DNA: TGTGCCAGCAGCTTACTGACAGGGGGGGTCAACTATGGCTACACCTTC. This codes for CASSLLTGGVNYGYTF.

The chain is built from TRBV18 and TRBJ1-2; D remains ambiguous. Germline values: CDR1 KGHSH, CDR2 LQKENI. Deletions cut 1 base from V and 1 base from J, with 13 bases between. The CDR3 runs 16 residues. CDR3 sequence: CASSPLDTSINYGYTF. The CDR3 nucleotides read TGTGCCAGCTCACCACTTGATACATCCATTAACTATGGCTACACCTTC.